The subject of this entry is one T cell receptor beta chain. Its target is not known. J lost 4 bases, V lost 6 bases, and 11 bases had no gene match. The CDR3 runs to 15 residues. Per the germline V gene, CDR1 is KGHSH and CDR2 is LQKENI. These data belong to a study of cytomegalovirus exposure and HLA in healthy donors. Primers for the PCR totalled 60 Vbeta and 13 Jbeta. The method was immunoSEQ multiplex PCR; TCRdb's version includes in-frame clones alone and lacks a portion of them. The repertoire table contains around 74,000 clones. Study results and caveats: Presence/absence analyses assumed roughly uniform sequencing depth across donors.

The TCR comes from a man aged 30-40 years in good health and CMV-seronegative. The rearrangement uses TRBV18 and TRBJ2-7; 8 nucleotides match TRBD1. The specimen was PBMCs. CDR3 sequence (DNA): TGTGCCAGCTCCCAAGTTGACAGGGGATCTTACGAGCAGTACTTC. It codes for CASSQVDRGSYEQYF.